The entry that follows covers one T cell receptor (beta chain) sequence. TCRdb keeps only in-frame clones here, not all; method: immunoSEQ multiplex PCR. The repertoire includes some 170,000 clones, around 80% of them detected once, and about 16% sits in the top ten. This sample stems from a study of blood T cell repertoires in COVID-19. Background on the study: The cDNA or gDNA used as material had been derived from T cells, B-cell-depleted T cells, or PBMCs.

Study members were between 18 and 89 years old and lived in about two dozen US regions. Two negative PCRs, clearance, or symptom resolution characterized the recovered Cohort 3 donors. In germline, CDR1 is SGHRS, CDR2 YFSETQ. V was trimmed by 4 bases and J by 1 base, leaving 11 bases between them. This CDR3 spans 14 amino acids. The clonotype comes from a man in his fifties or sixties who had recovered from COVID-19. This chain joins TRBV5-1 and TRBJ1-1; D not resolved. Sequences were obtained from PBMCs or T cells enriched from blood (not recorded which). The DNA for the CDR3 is TGCGCCAGCAGCCTCCTGACGGGGAACACTGAAGCTTTCTTT. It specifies CASSLLTGNTEAFF.